The 19 T cell receptor beta chains below were found in one sample sequenced in a study of early T cells in non-severe SARS-CoV-2 infection. Each CDR3 protein gets one entry after TCRdb re-called the 5' RACE reads with MiXCR. The sample records about 44,000 distinct CDR3 sequences, around 23% being singletons. The sample here was whole blood, taken at baseline. The source of these receptors is an adult who was a healthcare worker with PCR-confirmed SARS-CoV-2 infection or an uninfected control (not recorded which).

In this sample, this clonotype turned up a few times. This chain connects TRBV3-1 to TRBJ1-4, with D maybe TRBD1 (6 bases). Germline V gene sequence: CDR1 LGHDT, CDR2 YNNKEL (reference sequence). The CDR3 extends over 15 amino acids. The V gene lost 3 bases and the J gene lost 0 bases, with 8 bases spanning the gap. CDR3 DNA sequence: TGTGCCAGCAGCCACGCAGGGGCAACTAATGAAAAACTGTTTTTT. This encodes CASSHAGATNEKLFF.

The chain couples TRBV15 to TRBJ1-1; D call uncertain. The ends were cut back, 0 bases at V and 4 bases at J, with 9 bases in the middle. This CDR3 contains 14 residues. CDR1 and CDR2 (germline): LNHNV, YYDKDF (reference sequence). CDR3 protein: CATSRDLRVTEAFF. CDR3 coding DNA: TGTGCCACCAGCAGAGATCTACGGGTCACTGAAGCTTTCTTT.

This clonotype showed up just once. The chain has TRBV24-1 and TRBJ1-1; TRBD1 agrees at 7 bases. J was trimmed by 6 bases and V by 0 bases; bases with no gene match: 12. Germline V lookup: CDR1 KGHDR, CDR2 SFDVKD. The CDR3 loop spans 17 amino acids. The DNA for the CDR3 is TGTGCCACCAGTGATTTGAAGGGACAGTCTGGTGAGGCTGAAGCTTTCTTT. Its translation: CATSDLKGQSGEAEAFF.

A few counts support this clonotype. The chain has TRBV4-2 and TRBJ2-1; weak D call: TRBD2 (6 bases). This CDR3 comprises 14 residues. Trimming took off 2 bases at V and 7 bases at J, with 12 bases between the two ends. The germline CDR1 and CDR2 sequences are LGHNA and YNFKEQ. The CDR3 region is CASSQTGLLNEQFF. DNA of the CDR3: TGTGCCAGCAGCCAAACGGGACTCCTTAATGAGCAGTTCTTC.

The V gene is TRBV2, the J gene TRBJ1-4; D is uncertain. Trimming took off 7 bases at V and 0 bases at J, with 12 bases between the two ends. The V gene's germline CDR1 is SNHLY and CDR2 FYNNEI. CDR3 length equals 15 residues. DNA of the CDR3: TGTGCCAGCATCAAGGAAACTGCAACTAATGAAAAACTGTTTTTT. Translation: CASIKETATNEKLFF.

The chain joins TRBV29-1 to TRBJ2-1; TRBD1 or TRBD2 may be the D gene (5 bases each). Per the germline V gene, CDR1 is SQVTM and CDR2 is ANQGSEA. Trimming left V 2 bases short and J 9 bases short, with 14 bases between. The CDR3 consists of 13 residues. CDR3 amino acids: CSVEFPDSGEQFF. The CDR3 DNA follows: TGCAGCGTTGAATTCCCCGACAGCGGTGAGCAGTTCTTC.

In this sample, this clonotype turned up once. The J gene is TRBJ2-3, the V gene TRBV7-9; D is ambiguous. Between the trimmed V and J ends, which lost 2 bases and 9 bases, there was a span of 9 bases. The CDR3 totals 12 residues. The germline CDR1 and CDR2 sequences are SEHNR and FQNEAQ (reference sequence). CDR3 DNA: TGTGCCAGCAGCTTAATAGGTGAAACGCAGTATTTT. Translating it yields CASSLIGETQYF. The full variable domain, rest sourced from reference TRBV7-9 and TRBJ2-3, is DTGVSQNPRHKITKRGQNVTFRCDPISEHNRLYWYRQTLGQGPEFLTYFQNEAQLEKSRLLSDRFSAERPKGSFSTLEIQRTEQGDSAMYLCASSLIGETQYFGPGTRLTVL.

This clonotype was recorded a few times. Written as DNA, the CDR3 is TGTGCCAGCAGTCGGGGACAGGGCGACGAGCAGTACTTC. Its protein is CASSRGQGDEQYF. The chain carries TRBV25-1 and TRBJ2-7; 9 nucleotides line up with TRBD1. The CDR3 covers 13 residues. In germline, CDR1 is MGHDK, CDR2 SYGVNS. Losses at the gene ends were 5 bases for V and 5 bases for J; bases not matched to a gene: 4.

The chain has TRBV5-1 and TRBJ2-7; perhaps D is TRBD1 or TRBD2 (5 bases each). Germline CDR1 and CDR2: SGHRS and YFSETQ. Trimming shortened V by 7 bases and J by 0 bases, and 17 bases separated the two germline ends. The CDR3 is made up of 15 amino acids. Here the CDR3 DNA reads TGCGCCAGCCGCAGGGACGTCGAACGCTCCTACGAGCAGTACTTC. Its protein product is CASRRDVERSYEQYF.

The chain has TRBV10-3 and TRBJ2-7; no clear D gene. Trimming stripped 2 bases from V and 0 bases from J, with 8 bases between. There are 14 residues in the CDR3. Germline CDR1 and CDR2: ENHRY and SYGVKD. The CDR3 sequence: CAISESTSSYEQYF. The DNA of the CDR3 is TGTGCCATCAGTGAGAGCACCAGCTCCTACGAGCAGTACTTC.

This clonotype was counted ten times or more. The chain employs TRBV4-1 and TRBJ2-5; a weak D match, TRBD2 (6 bases). Germline V gives CDR1 MGHRA, CDR2 YSYEKL. The CDR3 is 17 residues long. Trimming shortened V by 0 bases and J by 5 bases, and 19 bases separated the two germline ends. The DNA for the CDR3 is TGCGCCAGCAGCCAAGAAAGGATGATTGGGGGGTCCGAGACCCAGTACTTC. It specifies CASSQERMIGGSETQYF.

This clonotype was counted a few times. The V and J genes are TRBV5-4 and TRBJ2-7; 7 bases agree with TRBD1. The CDR3 extends over 15 amino acids. Per the germline V gene, CDR1 is SGHNT and CDR2 is YYREEE (reference sequence). V shed 4 bases and J 0 bases; nucleotides not matched to a gene: 7. CDR3 sequence reads: CASSPRQGPSYEQYF. DNA for the CDR3: TGTGCCAGCAGCCCCCGACAGGGTCCCTCCTACGAGCAGTACTTC.

This chain uses TRBV4-3 with TRBJ2-3; perhaps TRBD1 as D (6 bases). The CDR3 runs to 15 residues. Trimming cost V 1 base and J 6 bases, with 14 bases left between them. Germline CDR1 LGHNA, CDR2 YSLEER. The CDR3 loop is CASSQAAGVRDTQYF. The CDR3 bases are TGCGCCAGCAGCCAAGCGGCAGGGGTGAGGGATACGCAGTATTTT.

This clonotype was observed a single time. This rearrangement joins TRBV7-6 to TRBJ1-1; D is perhaps TRBD1 (6 bases). Per germline, CDR1 SGHVS and CDR2 FNYEAQ. CDR3 size: 15 residues. The V end lost 1 base, the J end lost 1 base, and 10 bases lay between the germline ends. CDR3 sequence: CASSLGIGGNTEAFF. Here the CDR3 DNA reads TGTGCCAGCAGCTTAGGAATAGGGGGGAACACTGAAGCTTTCTTT.

This clonotype has more than one count but fewer than ten. The V and J genes are TRBV11-3 and TRBJ2-1, with 8 bases aligning to TRBD1. The V and J ends lost 1 base and 8 bases, in that order; junction bases with no gene match: 4. This CDR3 has 14 amino acids. The germline V gene encodes CDR1 SGHNT and CDR2 YENEEA. The CDR3 DNA reads TGTGCCAGCAGCTTAGTTGCAGGGGGCGATGAGCAGTTCTTC. This gives the protein CASSLVAGGDEQFF.

V is TRBV20-1 and J is TRBJ2-5; TRBD1 is a possible D gene (6 bases). Germline V lookup: CDR1 DFQATT, CDR2 SNEGSKA (reference sequence). Trimming pared 0 bases from V and 5 bases from J, leaving 10 bases between. The CDR3 runs to 13 residues. The CDR3 sequence: CSARDQGGETQYF. DNA of the CDR3: TGCAGTGCTAGAGATCAAGGGGGTGAGACCCAGTACTTC.

There are a few counts of this clonotype. The chain is built from TRBV6-5 and TRBJ2-7, with D perhaps TRBD2 (5 bases). This CDR3 spans 16 amino acids. Germline CDR1 reads MNHEY; CDR2 reads SVGAGI. Trimming stripped 0 bases from V and 4 bases from J, with 16 bases between. The CDR3 DNA reads as TGTGCCAGCAGTTACTCGACGCCAGATACGGGGTACGAGCAGTACTTC. It codes for CASSYSTPDTGYEQYF.

V is TRBV6-2 or TRBV6-3 and J is TRBJ2-1, with 7 nucleotides matching TRBD1. Germline V gene sequence: CDR1 MNHEY, CDR2 SVGEGT. This CDR3 contains 15 residues. The J segment lost 5 bases and the V segment lost 6 bases, leaving 10 bases of the junction unmatched. CDR3 nucleotides: TGTGCCAGCAGCCCGCAGACAGGGCTGAACAATGAGCAGTTCTTC. Translating it yields CASSPQTGLNNEQFF.

The chain uses TRBV21-1 and TRBJ1-2; the D call TRBD1 from the table was never checked on the DNA. TRBV21-1 is labeled a pseudogene. The CDR3 is made up of 14 amino acids. CDR3 sequence reads: CASSSKGPRFSYTF. CDR3 coding DNA: TGTGCCAGCAGCAGCAAGGGGCCGCGATTCTCCTACACCTTC.